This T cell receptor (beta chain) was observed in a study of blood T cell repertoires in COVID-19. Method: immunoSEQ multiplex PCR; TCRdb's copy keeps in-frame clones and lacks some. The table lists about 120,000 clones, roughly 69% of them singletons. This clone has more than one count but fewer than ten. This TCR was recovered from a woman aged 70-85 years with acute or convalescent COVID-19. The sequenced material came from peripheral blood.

This CDR3 reads CASSVGGVADTQYF. In DNA form, the CDR3 reads TGCGCCAGCAGTGTCGGGGGAGTGGCAGATACGCAGTATTTT. This chain uses TRBV10-1 with TRBJ2-3; a possible D gene is TRBD2 (6 bases). The germline V gene encodes CDR1 WNHNN and CDR2 SYGVQD (reference sequence). This CDR3 has 14 amino acids. Trimming shortened V by 4 bases and J by 4 bases, and 12 bases separated the two germline ends.